These 9 T cell receptor beta chains came from one sample sequenced in a study of blood T cell repertoires in COVID-19. Libraries were prepared by immunoSEQ multiplex PCR; TCRdb keeps only in-frame clonotypes and omits some of them. The table records around 620,000 clones, 90% of them present only once. Input material: peripheral blood. The origin of the receptors is a woman aged 18-29 years with acute or convalescent COVID-19.

CDR3 coding DNA: TGTGCCATCAGTGAGTCCCCAGGGGCGGGAGACACTGAAGCTTTCTTT. Its translation: CAISESPGAGDTEAFF. The chain links TRBV10-3 to TRBJ1-1; D might be TRBD1 (6 bases). V lost 0 bases to trimming and J lost 3 bases, with 14 bases between them. The CDR3 loop spans 16 amino acids. Germline assignment: CDR1 ENHRY and CDR2 SYGVKD.

This chain links TRBV6-5 with TRBJ1-1; tentatively, D is TRBD1 (5 bases). The germline gives CDR1 MNHEY, CDR2 SVGAGI. Deletions cut 0 bases from V and 5 bases from J, with 13 bases between. There are 15 residues in the CDR3. CDR3 sequence: CASSYSRGAGTEAFF. The CDR3 DNA sequence: TGTGCCAGCAGTTACTCTCGGGGCGCGGGAACTGAAGCTTTCTTT.

V gene TRBV5-1 combines with J gene TRBJ1-2; 7 bases align to TRBD1. Germline CDR1 reads SGHRS; CDR2 reads YFSETQ. The CDR3 runs to 14 residues. J gave up 3 bases and V 4 bases, and 6 bases lay outside the gene matches. The CDR3 DNA sequence: TGCGCCAGCAGCGTTGGAGGGACAGACTATGGCTACACCTTC. This gives the protein CASSVGGTDYGYTF.

The rearrangement joins TRBV5-1 to TRBJ1-2, with D possibly TRBD1 on 6 matching bases. V was clipped by 4 bases and J by 4 bases, with 11 bases between them. There are 13 residues in the CDR3. Germline V gene lookup returns CDR1 SGHRS and CDR2 YFSETQ. The CDR3 nucleotides read TGCGCCAGCAGCGCTCAGGGGTCCTATGGCTACACCTTC. This gives the protein CASSAQGSYGYTF.

The chain combines TRBV7-9 with TRBJ1-2; weak D call: TRBD1 (5 bases). Trimming removed 5 bases from V and 5 bases from J, with 21 bases in between. The germline V gene has CDR1 SEHNR and CDR2 FQNEAQ (reference sequence). CDR3 length: 16 amino acids. CDR3 coding DNA: TGTGCCAGCAGCCCAATGGCAATACAGGCCGAGTATGGCTACACCTTC. Translation gives CASSPMAIQAEYGYTF.

In this sample, this clone turned up once. The rearrangement links TRBV14 to TRBJ1-6; tentatively, D is TRBD1 (6 bases). The CDR3 has 16 residues. V shed 4 bases and J shed 8 bases, with 18 bases lying between them. Germline CDR1 and CDR2: SGHDN and FVKESK. The CDR3 loop is CASSPTGRGGDSPLHF. In DNA form, the CDR3 reads TGTGCCAGCAGCCCCACGGGGAGAGGGGGGGATTCACCCCTCCACTTT.

V usage is TRBV28 and J usage is TRBJ1-2, with 7 bases identical to TRBD1. This CDR3 region has 14 residues. In germline, CDR1 is MDHEN, CDR2 SYDVKM. V lost 5 bases, J lost 8 bases, and 11 bases stayed unmatched. The CDR3 protein is CASSLATGNRGYTF. As DNA, the CDR3 is TGTGCCAGCAGTCTCGCGACAGGGAATCGAGGCTACACCTTC.

This chain uses TRBV29-1 with TRBJ2-3; 8 bases map to TRBD2. The germline gives CDR1 SQVTM, CDR2 ANQGSEA. Unmatched junction bases numbered 8, after V lost 4 bases and J lost 5 bases. The CDR3 contains 14 residues. The DNA for the CDR3 is TGCAGCGTTGGGCGGAGCGGGGGTGGAGATACGCAGTATTTT. Translating gives CSVGRSGGGDTQYF.

V usage is TRBV7-2 and J usage is TRBJ1-2; 11 bases are a match to TRBD1. With V trimmed by 5 bases and J by 8 bases, 10 bases remained unmatched. This CDR3 contains 15 residues. CDR1 is SGHTA and CDR2 is FQGNSA in the germline V gene. The CDR3 sequence is CASSLVGQGAGGYTF. Written as DNA, the CDR3 is TGTGCCAGCAGCCTAGTAGGACAGGGGGCGGGAGGCTACACCTTC.